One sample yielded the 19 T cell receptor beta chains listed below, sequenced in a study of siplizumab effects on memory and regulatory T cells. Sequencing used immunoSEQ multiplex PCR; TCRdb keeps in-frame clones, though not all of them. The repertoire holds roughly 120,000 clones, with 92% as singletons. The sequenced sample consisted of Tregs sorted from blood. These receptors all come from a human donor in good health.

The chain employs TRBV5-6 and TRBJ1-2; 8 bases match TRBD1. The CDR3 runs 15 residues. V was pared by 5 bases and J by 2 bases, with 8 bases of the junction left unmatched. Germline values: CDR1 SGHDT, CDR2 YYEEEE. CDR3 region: CASRPADRANYGYTF. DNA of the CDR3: TGTGCCAGCAGACCCGCGGACAGGGCGAACTATGGCTACACCTTC.

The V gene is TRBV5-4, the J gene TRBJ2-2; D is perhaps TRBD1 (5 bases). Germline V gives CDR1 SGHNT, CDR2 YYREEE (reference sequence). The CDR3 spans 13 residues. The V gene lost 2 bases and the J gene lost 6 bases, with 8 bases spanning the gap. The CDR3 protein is CASSLPGSGELFF. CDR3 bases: TGTGCCAGCAGCTTACCAGGGTCCGGGGAGCTGTTTTTT.

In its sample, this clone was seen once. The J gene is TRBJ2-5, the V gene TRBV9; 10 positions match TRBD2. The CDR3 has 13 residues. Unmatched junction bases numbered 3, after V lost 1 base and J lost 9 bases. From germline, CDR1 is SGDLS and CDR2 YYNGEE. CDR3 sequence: CASSVLAGAPQYF. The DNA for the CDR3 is TGTGCCAGCAGCGTACTAGCGGGGGCCCCCCAGTACTTC.

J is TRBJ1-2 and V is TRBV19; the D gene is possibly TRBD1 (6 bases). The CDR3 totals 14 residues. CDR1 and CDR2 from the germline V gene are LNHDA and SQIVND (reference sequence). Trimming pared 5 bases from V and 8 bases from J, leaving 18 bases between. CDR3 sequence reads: CASSPQQGLRGYTF. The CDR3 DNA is TGTGCCAGTAGTCCCCAACAGGGTTTGAGGGGCTACACCTTC.

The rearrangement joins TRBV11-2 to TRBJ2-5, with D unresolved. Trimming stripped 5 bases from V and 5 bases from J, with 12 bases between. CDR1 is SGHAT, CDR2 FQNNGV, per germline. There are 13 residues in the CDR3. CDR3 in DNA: TGTGCCAGCAGCCGAAGGGTGGGGGAGACCCAGTACTTC. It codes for CASSRRVGETQYF.

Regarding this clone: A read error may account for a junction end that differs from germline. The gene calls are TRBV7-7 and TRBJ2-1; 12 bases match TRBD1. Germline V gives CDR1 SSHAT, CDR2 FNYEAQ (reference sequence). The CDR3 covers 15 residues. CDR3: CASSRGQGAHNEQFF. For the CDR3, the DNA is TGTGCTAGCAGCCGGGGACAGGGGGCACACAATGAGCAGTTCTTC.

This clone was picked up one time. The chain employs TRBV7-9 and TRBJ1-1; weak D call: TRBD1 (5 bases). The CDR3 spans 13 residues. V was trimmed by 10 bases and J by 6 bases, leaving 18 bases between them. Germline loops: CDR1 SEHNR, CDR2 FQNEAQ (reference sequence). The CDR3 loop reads CATQGVWGAEAFF. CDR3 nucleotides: TGTGCCACCCAAGGGGTGTGGGGGGCTGAAGCTTTCTTT.

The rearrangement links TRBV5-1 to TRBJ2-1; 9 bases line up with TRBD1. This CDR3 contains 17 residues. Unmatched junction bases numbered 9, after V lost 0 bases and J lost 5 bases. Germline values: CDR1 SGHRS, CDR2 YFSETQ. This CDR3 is CASSLVEGTGRDNEQFF. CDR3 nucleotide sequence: TGCGCCAGCAGCTTGGTTGAAGGGACAGGGCGTGACAATGAGCAGTTCTTC.

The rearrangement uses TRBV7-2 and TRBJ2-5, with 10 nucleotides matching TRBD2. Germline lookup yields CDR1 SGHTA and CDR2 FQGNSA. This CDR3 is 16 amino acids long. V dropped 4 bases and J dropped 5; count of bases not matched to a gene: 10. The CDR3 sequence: CASSYGGAGGGETQYF. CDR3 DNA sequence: TGTGCCAGCAGCTACGGCGGAGCGGGAGGGGGTGAGACCCAGTACTTC.

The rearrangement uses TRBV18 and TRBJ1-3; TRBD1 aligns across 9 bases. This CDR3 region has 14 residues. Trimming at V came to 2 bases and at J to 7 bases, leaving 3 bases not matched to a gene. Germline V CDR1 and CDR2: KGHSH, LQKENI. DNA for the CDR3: TGTGCCAGCTCACCATTCGACAGGGGGAACACCATATATTTT. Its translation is CASSPFDRGNTIYF.

In DNA, the CDR3 is TGTGCCAGCAGCTTAGCGGCGGGAGGGTCCTACAATGAGCAGTTCTTC. Translated, it gives CASSLAAGGSYNEQFF. The chain couples TRBV7-8 to TRBJ2-1; 9 bases are shared with TRBD2. The V segment lost 0 bases and the J segment 1 base; nucleotides outside the gene matches: 1. The CDR3 contains 16 residues. The germline V gene encodes CDR1 SGHVS and CDR2 FQNEAQ.

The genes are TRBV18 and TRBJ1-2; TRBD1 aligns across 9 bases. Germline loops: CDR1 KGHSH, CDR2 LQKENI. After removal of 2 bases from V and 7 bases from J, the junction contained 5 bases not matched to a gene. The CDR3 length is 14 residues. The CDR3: CASSPFSGQGGYTF. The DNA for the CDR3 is TGTGCCAGCTCACCATTTTCGGGACAGGGTGGCTACACCTTC.

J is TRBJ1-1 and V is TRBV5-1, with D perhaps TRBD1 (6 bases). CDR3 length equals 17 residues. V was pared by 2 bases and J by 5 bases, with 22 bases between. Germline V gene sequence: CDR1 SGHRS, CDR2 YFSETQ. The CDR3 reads CASSFSGGRVIGTEAFF. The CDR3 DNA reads TGCGCCAGCAGCTTCTCCGGGGGGCGGGTAATTGGGACTGAAGCTTTCTTT.

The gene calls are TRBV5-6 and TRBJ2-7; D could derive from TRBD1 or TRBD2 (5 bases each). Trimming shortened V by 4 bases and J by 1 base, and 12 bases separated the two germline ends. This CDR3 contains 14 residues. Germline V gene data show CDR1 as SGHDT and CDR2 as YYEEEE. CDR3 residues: CASSTGPTSYEQYF. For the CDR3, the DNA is TGTGCCAGCAGCACGGGACCGACGTCCTACGAGCAGTACTTC.

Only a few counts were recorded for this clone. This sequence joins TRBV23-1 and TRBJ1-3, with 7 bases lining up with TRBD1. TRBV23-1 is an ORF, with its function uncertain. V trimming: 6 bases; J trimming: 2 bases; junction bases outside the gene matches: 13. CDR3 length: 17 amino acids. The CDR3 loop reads CASSPLQQGYTGNTIYF. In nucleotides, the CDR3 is TGCGCCAGCAGCCCCCTACAACAGGGGTATACTGGAAACACCATATATTTT.

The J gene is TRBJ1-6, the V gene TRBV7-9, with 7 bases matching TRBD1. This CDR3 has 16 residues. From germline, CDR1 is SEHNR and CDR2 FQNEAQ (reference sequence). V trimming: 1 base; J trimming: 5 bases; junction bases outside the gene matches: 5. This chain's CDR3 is CASSLGFGTDNSPLHF. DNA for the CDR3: TGTGCCAGCAGCTTAGGGTTCGGGACAGATAATTCACCCCTCCACTTT.

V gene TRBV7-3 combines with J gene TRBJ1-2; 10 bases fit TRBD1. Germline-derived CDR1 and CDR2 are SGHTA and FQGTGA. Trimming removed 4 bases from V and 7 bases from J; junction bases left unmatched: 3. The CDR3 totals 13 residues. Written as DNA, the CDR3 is TGTGCCAGCAGCTCGGGACAGGGGACTGGCTACACCTTC. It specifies CASSSGQGTGYTF.

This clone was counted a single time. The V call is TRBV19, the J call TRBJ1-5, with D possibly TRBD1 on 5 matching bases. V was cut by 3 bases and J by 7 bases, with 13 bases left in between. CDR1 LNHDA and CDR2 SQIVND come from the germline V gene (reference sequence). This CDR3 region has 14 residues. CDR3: CASSMMGGGQPQHF. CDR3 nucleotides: TGTGCCAGTAGTATGATGGGGGGTGGGCAGCCCCAGCATTTT. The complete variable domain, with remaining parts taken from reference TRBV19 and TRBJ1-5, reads DGGITQSPKYLFRKEGQNVTLSCEQNLNHDAMYWYRQDPGQGLRLIYYSQIVNDFQKGDIAEGYSVSREKKESFPLTVTSAQKNPTAFYLCASSMMGGGQPQHFGDGTRLSIL.

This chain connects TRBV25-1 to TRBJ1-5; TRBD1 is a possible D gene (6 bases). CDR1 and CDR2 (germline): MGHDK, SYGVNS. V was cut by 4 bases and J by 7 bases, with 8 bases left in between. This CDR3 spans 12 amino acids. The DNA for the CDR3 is TGTGCCAGCAGTGGGACAGCACAGCCCCAGCATTTT. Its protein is CASSGTAQPQHF.